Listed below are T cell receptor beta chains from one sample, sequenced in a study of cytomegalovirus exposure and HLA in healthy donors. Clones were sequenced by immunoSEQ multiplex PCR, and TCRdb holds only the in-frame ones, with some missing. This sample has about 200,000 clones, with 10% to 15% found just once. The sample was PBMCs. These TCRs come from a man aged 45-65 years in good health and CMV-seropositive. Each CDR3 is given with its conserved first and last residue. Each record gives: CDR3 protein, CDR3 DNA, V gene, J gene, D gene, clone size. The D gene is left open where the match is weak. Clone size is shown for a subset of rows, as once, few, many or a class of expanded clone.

CDR3: CASSHDRGWNTEAFF
DNA: TGCGCCAGCAGCCACGACAGGGGGTGGAACACTGAAGCTTTCTTT
V: TRBV4-3
J: TRBJ1-1
D: TRBD1
size: -

CDR3: CASSLEGSSYNEQFF
DNA: TGTGCCAGCAGCTTAGAGGGCAGTTCCTACAATGAGCAGTTCTTC
V: TRBV11-2
J: TRBJ2-1
D: -
size: -

CDR3: CASSQRQGNEKLFF
DNA: TGTGCCAGCTCACAGAGGCAGGGGAATGAAAAACTGTTTTTT
V: TRBV18
J: TRBJ1-4
D: -
size: few

CDR3: CASSPRDTNQPQHF
DNA: TGTGCCAGCAGCCCCCGTGACACCAATCAGCCCCAGCATTTT
V: TRBV7-9
J: TRBJ1-5
D: -
size: few

CDR3: CASSERQGLGTDTQYF
DNA: TGTGCCAGCAGTGAAAGGCAGGGGCTAGGCACAGATACGCAGTATTTT
V: TRBV2
J: TRBJ2-3
D: -
size: -

CDR3: CASSQDGAGSGYTF
DNA: TGTGCCAGCAGCCAAGATGGGGCGGGGTCTGGCTACACCTTC
V: TRBV4-2
J: TRBJ1-2
D: -
size: few

CDR3: CASSLGTGVPGEKLFF
DNA: TGTGCCAGCAGCTTGGGGACAGGGGTACCCGGTGAAAAACTGTTTTTT
V: TRBV7-9
J: TRBJ1-4
D: TRBD1
size: few

CDR3: CASSGDSLYGYTF
DNA: TGTGCCAGCAGCGGCGACAGCCTCTATGGCTACACCTTC
V: TRBV7-2
J: TRBJ1-2
D: -
size: few

CDR3: CASSFPTGGYGYTF
DNA: TGTGCCAGCAGCTTTCCGACAGGGGGCTATGGCTACACCTTC
V: TRBV5-4
J: TRBJ1-2
D: TRBD1
size: -

CDR3: CSRRGGETQYF
DNA: TGCAGTCGCCGCGGTGGGGAGACCCAGTACTTC
V: TRBV20-1
J: TRBJ2-5
D: -
size: few

CDR3: CASSLTPRGLAETQYF
DNA: TGTGCCAGCAGCTTAACCCCCCGGGGGTTGGCAGAGACCCAGTACTTC
V: TRBV13
J: TRBJ2-5
D: -
size: -

CDR3: CASSLGDRTLGPLHF
DNA: TGTGCCAGCAGCTTGGGGGACAGGACCCTAGGCCCCCTCCACTTT
V: TRBV5-4
J: TRBJ1-6
D: TRBD1
size: -

CDR3: CSAPRESEAFF
DNA: TGCAGTGCTCCCCGGGAGTCTGAAGCTTTCTTT
V: TRBV20-1
J: TRBJ1-1
D: -
size: few

CDR3: CASSEAGGGNQPQHF
DNA: TGTGCCAGCAGTGAAGCAGGGGGCGGCAATCAGCCCCAGCATTTT
V: TRBV6-1
J: TRBJ1-5
D: TRBD1
size: few

CDR3: CASSQLTGQNNQPQHF
DNA: TGCGCCAGCAGCCAGCTTACGGGACAGAATAATCAGCCCCAGCATTTT
V: TRBV4-1
J: TRBJ1-5
D: TRBD1
size: few

CDR3: CASSLSRVGTDTQYF
DNA: TGTGCCAGCAGTTTATCGCGGGTTGGGACAGATACGCAGTATTTT
V: TRBV27
J: TRBJ2-3
D: -
size: few

CDR3: CASSQSPSGFQETQYF
DNA: TGTGCCAGCAGCCAATCCCCTAGCGGTTTCCAAGAGACCCAGTACTTC
V: TRBV27
J: TRBJ2-5
D: TRBD2
size: -

CDR3: CASSKTGVEQETQYF
DNA: TGTGCCAGCAGCAAAACAGGGGTAGAACAAGAGACCCAGTACTTC
V: TRBV5-4
J: TRBJ2-5
D: TRBD1
size: few

CDR3: CASSLFPRAEETQYF
DNA: TGTGCCAGCTCACTATTCCCGAGGGCAGAGGAGACCCAGTACTTC
V: TRBV18
J: TRBJ2-5
D: -
size: few

CDR3: CASRVGRGNTGELFF
DNA: TGTGCCAGTAGAGTCGGCAGGGGGAACACCGGGGAGCTGTTTTTT
V: TRBV19
J: TRBJ2-2
D: -
size: -

CDR3: CAWTGQANTEAFF
DNA: TGTGCCTGGACGGGACAGGCGAACACTGAAGCTTTCTTT
V: TRBV30
J: TRBJ1-1
D: TRBD1
size: -

CDR3: CASSQDLGGRGSPLHF
DNA: TGCGCCAGCAGCCAAGATCTGGGGGGACGGGGCTCACCCCTCCACTTT
V: TRBV4-3
J: TRBJ1-6
D: -
size: -

CDR3: CASSPEGTGYTEAFF
DNA: TGTGCCAGCAGCCCCGAGGGGACAGGGTACACTGAAGCTTTCTTT
V: TRBV11-2
J: TRBJ1-1
D: TRBD1
size: -

CDR3: CASSQTGADSPLHF
DNA: TGCGCCAGCAGCCAAACGGGAGCCGATTCACCCCTCCACTTT
V: TRBV4-3
J: TRBJ1-6
D: -
size: few

CDR3: CASSLDRHRGGYTF
DNA: TGTGCCAGCAGCTTAGATCGTCACCGGGGGGGCTACACCTTC
V: TRBV11-2
J: TRBJ1-2
D: -
size: few

CDR3: CASSLETGPYGYTF
DNA: TGCGCCAGCAGCTTGGAGACAGGGCCCTATGGCTACACCTTC
V: TRBV5-1
J: TRBJ1-2
D: TRBD1
size: few

CDR3: CASSLDPRDNHYGYTF
DNA: TGTGCCAGCAGCTTAGACCCACGGGACAACCACTATGGCTACACCTTC
V: TRBV11-3
J: TRBJ1-2
D: -
size: few

CDR3: CASSYVGMNTEAFF
DNA: TGTGCCAGCAGTTACGTCGGGATGAACACTGAAGCTTTCTTT
V: TRBV6-6
J: TRBJ1-1
D: -
size: few

CDR3: CATGDRLGNTQYF
DNA: TGTGCCACCGGCGACCGTCTCGGGAATACGCAGTATTTT
V: TRBV9
J: TRBJ2-3
D: -
size: few

CDR3: CASSPPGQMNTEAFF
DNA: TGCGCCAGCTCCCCTCCGGGACAAATGAACACTGAAGCTTTCTTT
V: TRBV5-1
J: TRBJ1-1
D: -
size: few

CDR3: CASSLLQETQYF
DNA: TGTGCCAGCAGCTTACTCCAAGAGACCCAGTACTTC
V: TRBV7-2
J: TRBJ2-5
D: -
size: -

CDR3: CASTDRVGQETQYF
DNA: TGTGCCAGCACCGACAGGGTGGGCCAAGAGACCCAGTACTTC
V: TRBV6-5
J: TRBJ2-5
D: TRBD1
size: few

CDR3: CAWSGGTTNEKLFF
DNA: TGTGCCTGGAGTGGAGGAACAACTAATGAAAAACTGTTTTTT
V: TRBV30
J: TRBJ1-4
D: -
size: few

CDR3: CASSSEVNYGYTF
DNA: TGTGCCAGCAGTTCCGAGGTTAACTATGGCTACACCTTC
V: TRBV6-6
J: TRBJ1-2
D: -
size: -

CDR3: CASNQGSNQPQHF
DNA: TGTGCCAGTAACCAGGGTAGCAATCAGCCCCAGCATTTT
V: TRBV19
J: TRBJ1-5
D: -
size: few

CDR3: CASSRTGYNNEQFF
DNA: TGTGCCAGTTCCCGGACAGGGTATAACAATGAGCAGTTCTTC
V: TRBV19
J: TRBJ2-1
D: TRBD1
size: once

CDR3: CASSPDPRGNQPQHF
DNA: TGCGCCAGCAGCCCAGACCCCCGGGGCAATCAGCCCCAGCATTTT
V: TRBV5-1
J: TRBJ1-5
D: -
size: few

CDR3: CASSLSYRAGNTIYF
DNA: TGTGCCAGCAGCTTATCGTACAGGGCGGGAAACACCATATATTTT
V: TRBV7-2
J: TRBJ1-3
D: -
size: few